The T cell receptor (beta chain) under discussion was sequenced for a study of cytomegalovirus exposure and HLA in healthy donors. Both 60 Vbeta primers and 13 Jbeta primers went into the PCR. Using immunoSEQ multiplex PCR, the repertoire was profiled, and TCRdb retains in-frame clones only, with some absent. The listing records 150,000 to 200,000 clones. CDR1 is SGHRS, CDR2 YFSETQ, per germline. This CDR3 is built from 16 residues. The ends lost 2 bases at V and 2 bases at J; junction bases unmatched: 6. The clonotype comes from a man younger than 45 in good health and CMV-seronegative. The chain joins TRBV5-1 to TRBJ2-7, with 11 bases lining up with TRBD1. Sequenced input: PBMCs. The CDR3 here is CASSFGPGQGAYEQYF. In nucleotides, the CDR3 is TGCGCCAGCAGCTTCGGACCGGGACAGGGGGCCTACGAGCAGTACTTC.